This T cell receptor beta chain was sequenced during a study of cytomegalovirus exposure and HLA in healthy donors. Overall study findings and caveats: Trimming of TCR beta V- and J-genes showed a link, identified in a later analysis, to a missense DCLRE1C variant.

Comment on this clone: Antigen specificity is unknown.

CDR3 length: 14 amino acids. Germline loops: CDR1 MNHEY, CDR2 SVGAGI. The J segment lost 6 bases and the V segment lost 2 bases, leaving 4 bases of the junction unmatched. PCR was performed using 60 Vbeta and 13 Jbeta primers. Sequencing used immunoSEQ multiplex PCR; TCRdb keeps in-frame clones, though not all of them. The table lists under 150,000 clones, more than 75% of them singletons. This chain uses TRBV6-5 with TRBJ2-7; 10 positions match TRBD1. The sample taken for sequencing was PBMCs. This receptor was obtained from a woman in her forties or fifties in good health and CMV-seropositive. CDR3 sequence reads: CASSYGDRGGEQYF. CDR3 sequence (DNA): TGTGCCAGCAGTTACGGGGACAGGGGCGGCGAGCAGTACTTC.